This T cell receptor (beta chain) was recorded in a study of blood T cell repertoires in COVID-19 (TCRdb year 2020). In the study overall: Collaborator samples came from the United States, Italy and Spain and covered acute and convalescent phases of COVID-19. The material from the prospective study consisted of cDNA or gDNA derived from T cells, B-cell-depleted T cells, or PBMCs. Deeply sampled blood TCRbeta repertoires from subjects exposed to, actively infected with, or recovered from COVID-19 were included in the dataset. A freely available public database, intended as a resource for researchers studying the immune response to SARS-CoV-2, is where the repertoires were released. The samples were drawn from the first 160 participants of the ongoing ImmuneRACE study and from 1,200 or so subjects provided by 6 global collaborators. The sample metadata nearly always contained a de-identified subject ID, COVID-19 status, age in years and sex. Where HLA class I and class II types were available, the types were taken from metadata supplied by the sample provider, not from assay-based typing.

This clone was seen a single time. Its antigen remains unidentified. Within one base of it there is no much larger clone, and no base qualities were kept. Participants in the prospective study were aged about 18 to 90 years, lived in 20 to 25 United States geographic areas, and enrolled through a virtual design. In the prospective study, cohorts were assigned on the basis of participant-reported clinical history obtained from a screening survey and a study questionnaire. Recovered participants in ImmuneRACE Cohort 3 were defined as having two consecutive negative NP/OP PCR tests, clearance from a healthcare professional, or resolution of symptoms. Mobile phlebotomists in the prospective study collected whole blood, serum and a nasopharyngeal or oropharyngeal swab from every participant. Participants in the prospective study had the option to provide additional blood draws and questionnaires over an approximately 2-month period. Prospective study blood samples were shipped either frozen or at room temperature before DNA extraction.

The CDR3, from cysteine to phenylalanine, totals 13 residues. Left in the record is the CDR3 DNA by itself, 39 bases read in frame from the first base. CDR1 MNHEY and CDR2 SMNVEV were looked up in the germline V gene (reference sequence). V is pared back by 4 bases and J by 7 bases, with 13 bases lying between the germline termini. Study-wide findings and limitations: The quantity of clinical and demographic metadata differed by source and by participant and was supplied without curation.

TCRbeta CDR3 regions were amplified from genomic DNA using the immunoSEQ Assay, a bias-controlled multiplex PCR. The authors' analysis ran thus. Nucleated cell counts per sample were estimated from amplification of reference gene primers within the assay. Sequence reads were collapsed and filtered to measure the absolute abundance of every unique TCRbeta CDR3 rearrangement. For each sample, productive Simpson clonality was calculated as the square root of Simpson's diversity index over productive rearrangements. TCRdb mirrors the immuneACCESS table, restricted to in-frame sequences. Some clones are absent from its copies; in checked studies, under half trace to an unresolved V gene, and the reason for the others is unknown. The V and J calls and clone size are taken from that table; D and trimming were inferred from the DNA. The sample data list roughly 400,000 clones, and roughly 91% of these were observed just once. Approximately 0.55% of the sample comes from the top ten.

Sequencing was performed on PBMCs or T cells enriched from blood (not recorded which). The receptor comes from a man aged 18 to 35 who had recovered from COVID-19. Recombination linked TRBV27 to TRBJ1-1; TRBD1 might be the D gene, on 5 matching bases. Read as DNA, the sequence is TGTGCCAGCAGTTACGGGACTGATTTTGAAGCTTTCTTT. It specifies CASSYGTDFEAFF.